This T cell receptor (beta chain) was sequenced in a study of T-cell reconstitution after alpha-beta-depleted transplantation in children. A TCRbeta library incorporating unique molecular identifiers was prepared. TCRdb re-called the PCR reads with MiXCR, one entry per CDR3 protein. Counted here are approximately 98,000 distinct CDR3 sequences, approximately 6% occurring once; the ten biggest clones make up roughly 23%. V lost 0 bases, J lost 0 bases, and 12 bases lay in between. CDR3 length: 15 amino acids. The V gene's germline CDR1 is DFQATT and CDR2 SNEGSKA (reference sequence). This clonotype was seen many times. As yet, its antigen is unknown. Regarding the study as a whole: For some patients, TCRbeta diversity was high at day 60 because of recipient T cells and thymic progenitors that survived. Newly produced T cells mostly accounted for T-cell counts and diversity one year post-transplant. Several hundred graft clones that had expanded were reportedly the source of alpha-beta T cells about two months after transplant.

Sequenced material: PBMCs, mostly from graft donor cells, taken 360 days after TCRalphabeta/CD19-depleted stem cell transplant. The TCR was taken from a male patient between 2 and 10 years old who had a stem cell transplant for acute lymphoblastic leukemia, so the T cells may come from the graft donor. The rearrangement uses TRBV20-1 and TRBJ2-7; D gene unclear. For the CDR3, the DNA is TGCAGTGCTAGAGATTGGAGTCCCCACTCCTACGAGCAGTACTTC. This translates into CSARDWSPHSYEQYF.